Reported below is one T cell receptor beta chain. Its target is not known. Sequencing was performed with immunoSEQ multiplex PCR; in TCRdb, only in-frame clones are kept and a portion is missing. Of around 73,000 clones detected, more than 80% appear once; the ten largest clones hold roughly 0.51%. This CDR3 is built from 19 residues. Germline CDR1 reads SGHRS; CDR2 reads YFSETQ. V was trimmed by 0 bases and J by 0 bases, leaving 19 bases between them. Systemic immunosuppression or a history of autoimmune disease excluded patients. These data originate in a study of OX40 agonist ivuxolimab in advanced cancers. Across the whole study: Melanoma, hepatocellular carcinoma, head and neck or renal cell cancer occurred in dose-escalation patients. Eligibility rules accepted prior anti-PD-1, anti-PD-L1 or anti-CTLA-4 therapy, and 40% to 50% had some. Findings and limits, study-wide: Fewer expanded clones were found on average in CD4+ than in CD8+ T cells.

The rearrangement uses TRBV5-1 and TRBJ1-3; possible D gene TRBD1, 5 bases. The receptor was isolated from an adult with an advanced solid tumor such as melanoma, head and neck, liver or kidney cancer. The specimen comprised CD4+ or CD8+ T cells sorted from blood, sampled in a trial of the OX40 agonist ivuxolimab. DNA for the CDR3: TGCGCCAGCAGCTTGGCCACCGGAGGGGAGGCAAGCTCTGGAAACACCATATATTTT. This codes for CASSLATGGEASSGNTIYF.